The T cell receptor (beta chain) under discussion was sequenced for a study of T cell responses to AZD1222 COVID-19 vaccine. Clones were read by immunoSEQ multiplex PCR, and TCRdb kept only the in-frame ones, dropping some. The sample contains 130,000 to 150,000 clones, 85% to 95% of which appear only once. Points from the study as a whole: Increases in Spike-specific TCR breadth and depth were seen after two AZD1222 doses.

Trimming pared 5 bases from V and 3 bases from J, leaving 8 bases between. CDR1 is SGHTA, CDR2 FQGNSA, per germline. CDR3 length: 12 amino acids. With regard to this clone: The antigen is undetermined.

This TCR derives from an adult in good health. The chain joins TRBV7-2 to TRBJ2-7; TRBD2 might be the D (6 bases). The source material was peripheral blood, sampled on day 0 of AZD1222 vaccination. CDR3 nucleotides: TGTGCCAGCAGCCGGGACTTCTACGAGCAGTACTTC. As protein: CASSRDFYEQYF.